The source of this T cell receptor beta chain is a study of neurological immune-mediated disorders. Deletions cut 7 bases from V and 9 bases from J, with 13 bases between. CDR3 length equals 12 residues. Germline CDR1 MNHEY, CDR2 SVGEGT. TCRdb used MiXCR to reprocess the 5' RACE reads, holding one entry per CDR3 protein. Among 16,000 or so distinct CDR3 sequences listed, approximately 8.8% were seen once. There were approximately 1 million CD4+ or CD8+ T cells used in the sorted libraries. V gene TRBV6-2 or TRBV6-3 combines with J gene TRBJ2-1; D might be TRBD2 (6 bases). The sample consisted of CD8+ T cells from blood. The clonotype originates from a man in his fifties in good health. Here the CDR3 reads CASTGGRAEQFF. The DNA of the CDR3 is TGTGCCAGCACCGGGGGTAGGGCTGAGCAGTTCTTC.